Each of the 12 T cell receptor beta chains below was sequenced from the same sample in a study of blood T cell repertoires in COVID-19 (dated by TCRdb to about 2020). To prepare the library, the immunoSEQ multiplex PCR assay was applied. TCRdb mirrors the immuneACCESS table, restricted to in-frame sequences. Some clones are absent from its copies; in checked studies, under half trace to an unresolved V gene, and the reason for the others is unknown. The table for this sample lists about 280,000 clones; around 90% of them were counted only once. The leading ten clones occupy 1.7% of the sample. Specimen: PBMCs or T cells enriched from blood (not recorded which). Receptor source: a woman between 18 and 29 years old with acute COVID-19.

The CDR3 DNA reads TGTGCCAGCAGGAGGACAGGGGGCTCTTCCTACGAGCAGTACTTC. Translating gives CASRRTGGSSYEQYF. The rearrangement uses TRBV28 and TRBJ2-7, with 11 positions matching TRBD1. The CDR3 is 15 amino acids. V dropped 6 bases and J dropped 1; count of bases not matched to a gene: 5. Germline CDR1 is MDHEN and CDR2 is SYDVKM.

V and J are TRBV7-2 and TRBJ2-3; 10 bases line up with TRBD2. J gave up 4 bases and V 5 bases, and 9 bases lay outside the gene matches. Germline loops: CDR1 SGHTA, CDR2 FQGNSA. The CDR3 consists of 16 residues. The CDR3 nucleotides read TGTGCCAGCAGCGCGCAAAGCGGGAGGGTTGCAGATACGCAGTATTTT. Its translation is CASSAQSGRVADTQYF. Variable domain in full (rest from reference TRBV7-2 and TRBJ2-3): GAGVSQSPSNKVTEKGKDVELRCDPISGHTALYWYRQSLGQGLEFLIYFQGNSAPDKSGLPSDRFSAERTGGSVSTLTIQRTQQEDSAVYLCASSAQSGRVADTQYFGPGTRLTVL.

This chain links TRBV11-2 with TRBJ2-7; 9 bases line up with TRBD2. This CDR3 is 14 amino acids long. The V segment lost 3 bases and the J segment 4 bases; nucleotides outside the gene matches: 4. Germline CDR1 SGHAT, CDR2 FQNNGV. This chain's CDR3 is CASSLGTSKYEQYF. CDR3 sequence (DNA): TGTGCCAGCAGCTTGGGGACTAGCAAATACGAGCAGTACTTC.

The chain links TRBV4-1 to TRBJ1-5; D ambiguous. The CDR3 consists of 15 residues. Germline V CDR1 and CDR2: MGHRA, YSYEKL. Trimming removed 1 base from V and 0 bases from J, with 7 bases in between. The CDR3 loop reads CASSQGGLSNQPQHF. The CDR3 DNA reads TGCGCCAGCAGCCAAGGAGGCCTTAGCAATCAGCCCCAGCATTTT.

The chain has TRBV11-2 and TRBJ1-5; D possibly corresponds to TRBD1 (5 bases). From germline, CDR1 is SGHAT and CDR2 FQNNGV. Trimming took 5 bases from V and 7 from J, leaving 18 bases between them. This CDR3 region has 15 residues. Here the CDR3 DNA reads TGTGCCAGCAGCATAAGCCCGACGGGGGGGCAGCCCCAGCATTTT. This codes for CASSISPTGGQPQHF.

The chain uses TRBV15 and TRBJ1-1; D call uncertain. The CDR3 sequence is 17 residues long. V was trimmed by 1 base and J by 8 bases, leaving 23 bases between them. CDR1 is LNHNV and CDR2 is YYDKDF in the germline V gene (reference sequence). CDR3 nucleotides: TGTGCCACCAGCAGAGCCATCGGGGTAACGACGGATAAGGAAGCTTTCTTT. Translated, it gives CATSRAIGVTTDKEAFF.

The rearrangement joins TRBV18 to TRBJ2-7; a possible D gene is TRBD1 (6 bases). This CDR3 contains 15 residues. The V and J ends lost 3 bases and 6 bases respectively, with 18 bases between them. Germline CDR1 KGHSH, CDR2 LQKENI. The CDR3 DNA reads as TGTGCCAGCTCACCCCGGGACAAAGTTCGCGGCGAGCAGTACTTC. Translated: CASSPRDKVRGEQYF.

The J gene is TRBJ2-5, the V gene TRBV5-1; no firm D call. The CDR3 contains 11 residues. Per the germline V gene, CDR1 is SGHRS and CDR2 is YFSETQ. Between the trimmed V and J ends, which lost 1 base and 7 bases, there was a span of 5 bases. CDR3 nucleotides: TGCGCCAGCAGCTTGACGGTGACCCAGTACTTC. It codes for CASSLTVTQYF.

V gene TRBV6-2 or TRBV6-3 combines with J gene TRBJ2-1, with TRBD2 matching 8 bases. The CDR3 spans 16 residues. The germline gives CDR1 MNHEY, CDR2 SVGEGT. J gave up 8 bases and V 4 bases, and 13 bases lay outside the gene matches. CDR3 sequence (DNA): TGTGCCAGCAGTTTTCTACAGCGGGAGAATATGGATGAGCAGTTCTTC. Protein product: CASSFLQRENMDEQFF.

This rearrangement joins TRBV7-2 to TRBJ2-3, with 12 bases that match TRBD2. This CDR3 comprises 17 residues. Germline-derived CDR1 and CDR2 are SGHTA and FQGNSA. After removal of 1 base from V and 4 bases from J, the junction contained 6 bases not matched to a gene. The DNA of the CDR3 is TGTGCCAGCAGCTTAGTCCAACTAGCGGGAGGCGCAGATACGCAGTATTTT. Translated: CASSLVQLAGGADTQYF.

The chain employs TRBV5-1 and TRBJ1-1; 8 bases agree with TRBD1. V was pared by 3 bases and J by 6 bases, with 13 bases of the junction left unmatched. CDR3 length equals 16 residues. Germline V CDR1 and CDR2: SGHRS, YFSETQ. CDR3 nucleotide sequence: TGCGCCAGCAGCTCGCAGCAGGGGGCAGGGTCGGCTGAAGCTTTCTTT. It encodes CASSSQQGAGSAEAFF.

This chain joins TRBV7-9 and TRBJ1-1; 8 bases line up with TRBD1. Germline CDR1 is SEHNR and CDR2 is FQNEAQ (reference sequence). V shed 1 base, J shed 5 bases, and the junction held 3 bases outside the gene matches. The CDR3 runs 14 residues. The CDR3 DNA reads TGTGCCAGCAGCTTAGGACAGGGGATTACTGAAGCTTTCTTT. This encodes CASSLGQGITEAFF.